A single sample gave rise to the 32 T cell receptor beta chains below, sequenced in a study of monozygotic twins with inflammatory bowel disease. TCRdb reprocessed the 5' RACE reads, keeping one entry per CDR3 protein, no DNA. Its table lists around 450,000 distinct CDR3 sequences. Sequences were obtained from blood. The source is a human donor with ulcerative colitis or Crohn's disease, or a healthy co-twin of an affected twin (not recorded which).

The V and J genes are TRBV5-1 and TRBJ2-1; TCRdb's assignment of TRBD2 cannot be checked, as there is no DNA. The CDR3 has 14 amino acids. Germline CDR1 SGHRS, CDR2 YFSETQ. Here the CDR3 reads CASSLETSRNEQFF.

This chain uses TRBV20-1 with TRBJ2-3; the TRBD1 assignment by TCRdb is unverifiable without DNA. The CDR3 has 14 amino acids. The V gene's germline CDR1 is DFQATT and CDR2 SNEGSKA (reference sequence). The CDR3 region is CSAIGGRHTDTQYF.

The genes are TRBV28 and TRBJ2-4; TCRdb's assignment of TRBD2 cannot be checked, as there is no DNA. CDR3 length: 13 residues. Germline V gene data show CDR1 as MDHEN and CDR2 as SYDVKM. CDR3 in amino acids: CASRLGGVNIQYF.

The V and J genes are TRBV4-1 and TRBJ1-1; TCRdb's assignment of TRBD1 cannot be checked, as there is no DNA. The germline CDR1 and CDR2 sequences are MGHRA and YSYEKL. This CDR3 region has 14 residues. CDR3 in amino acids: CASSQTGVGTEAFF.

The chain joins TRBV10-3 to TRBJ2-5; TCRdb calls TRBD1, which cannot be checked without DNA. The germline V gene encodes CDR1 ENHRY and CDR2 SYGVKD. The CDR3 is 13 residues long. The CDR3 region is CAISGDNQETQYF.

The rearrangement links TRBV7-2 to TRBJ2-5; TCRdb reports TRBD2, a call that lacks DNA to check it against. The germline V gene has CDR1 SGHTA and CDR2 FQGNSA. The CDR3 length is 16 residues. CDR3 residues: CASSPGLAGDVETQYF.

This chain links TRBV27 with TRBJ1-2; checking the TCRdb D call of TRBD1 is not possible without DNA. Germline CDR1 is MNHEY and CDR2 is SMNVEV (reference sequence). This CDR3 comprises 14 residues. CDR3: CASSLKGASYGYTF.

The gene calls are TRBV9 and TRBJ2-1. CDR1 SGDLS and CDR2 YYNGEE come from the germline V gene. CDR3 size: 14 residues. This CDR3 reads CASSQTIRKDEQFF.

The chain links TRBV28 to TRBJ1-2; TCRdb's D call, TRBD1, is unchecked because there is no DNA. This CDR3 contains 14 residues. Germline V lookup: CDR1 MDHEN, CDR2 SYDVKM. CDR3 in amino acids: CASRLPGQNYGYTF.

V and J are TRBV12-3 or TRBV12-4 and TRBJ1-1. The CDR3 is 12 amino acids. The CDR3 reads CASSPHAEEAFF.

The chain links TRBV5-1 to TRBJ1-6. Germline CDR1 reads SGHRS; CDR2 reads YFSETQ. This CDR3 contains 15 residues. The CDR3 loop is CASSLGTGGSSPLHF.

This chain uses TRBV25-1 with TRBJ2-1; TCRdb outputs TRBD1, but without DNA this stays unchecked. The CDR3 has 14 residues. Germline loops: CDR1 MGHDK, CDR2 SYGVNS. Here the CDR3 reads CASSGDPGGNEQFF.

The CDR3 spells CASSQWADSPLHF. The chain recombines TRBV12-3 or TRBV12-4 with TRBJ1-6; the D call of TRBD1 rests on TCRdb alone, since no DNA is present to check it. The CDR3 spans 13 residues.

CDR3 amino acids: CSARRQGASYEQYF. This sequence joins TRBV20-1 and TRBJ2-7; with no DNA, the TCRdb D assignment of TRBD1 cannot be verified. CDR3 length: 14 residues. Germline V gene sequence: CDR1 DFQATT, CDR2 SNEGSKA (reference sequence).

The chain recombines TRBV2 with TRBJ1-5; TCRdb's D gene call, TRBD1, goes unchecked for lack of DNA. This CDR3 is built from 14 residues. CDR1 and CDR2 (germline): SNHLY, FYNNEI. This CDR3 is CASTQTGGGQPQHF.

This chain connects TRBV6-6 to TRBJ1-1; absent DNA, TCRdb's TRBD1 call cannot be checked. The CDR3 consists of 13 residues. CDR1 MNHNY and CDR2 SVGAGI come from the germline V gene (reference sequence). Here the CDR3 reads CASTGQGGTEAFF.

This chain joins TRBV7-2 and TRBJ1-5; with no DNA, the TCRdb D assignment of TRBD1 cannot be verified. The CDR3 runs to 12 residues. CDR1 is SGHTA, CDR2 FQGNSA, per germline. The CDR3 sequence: CASSLQGQPQHF.

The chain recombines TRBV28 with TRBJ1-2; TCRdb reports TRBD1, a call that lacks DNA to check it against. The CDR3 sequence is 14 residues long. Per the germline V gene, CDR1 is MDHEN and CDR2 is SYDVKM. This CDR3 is CASSSPGTNDGYTF.

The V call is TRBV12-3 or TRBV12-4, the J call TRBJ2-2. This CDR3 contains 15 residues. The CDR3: CASSLTAGSTGELFF.

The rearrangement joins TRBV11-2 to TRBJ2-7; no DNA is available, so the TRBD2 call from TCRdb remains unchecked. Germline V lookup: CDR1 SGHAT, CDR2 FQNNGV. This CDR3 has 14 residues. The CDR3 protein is CASSFGRMVYEQYF.

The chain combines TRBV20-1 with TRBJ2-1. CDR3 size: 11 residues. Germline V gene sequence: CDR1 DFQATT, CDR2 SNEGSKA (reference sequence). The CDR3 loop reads CSAQNLNEQFF.

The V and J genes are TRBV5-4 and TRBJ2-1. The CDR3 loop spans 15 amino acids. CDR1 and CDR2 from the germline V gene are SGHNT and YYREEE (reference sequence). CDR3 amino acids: CASSLTKLARNEQFF.

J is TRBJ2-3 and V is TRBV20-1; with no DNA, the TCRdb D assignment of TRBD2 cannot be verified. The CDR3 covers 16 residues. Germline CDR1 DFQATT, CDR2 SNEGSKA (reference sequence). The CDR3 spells CSGTSGGVVSTDTQYF.

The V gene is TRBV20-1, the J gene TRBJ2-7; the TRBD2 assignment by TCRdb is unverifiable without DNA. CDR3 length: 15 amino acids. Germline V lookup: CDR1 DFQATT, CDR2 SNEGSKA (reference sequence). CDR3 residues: CSALSQAGGGDEQYF.

This chain's CDR3 is CASGDSPMGVDTQYF. The V and J genes are TRBV6-1 and TRBJ2-3; without DNA, the TCRdb call of TRBD1 cannot be checked. CDR3 length: 15 residues. Germline V CDR1 and CDR2: MNHNS, SASEGT.

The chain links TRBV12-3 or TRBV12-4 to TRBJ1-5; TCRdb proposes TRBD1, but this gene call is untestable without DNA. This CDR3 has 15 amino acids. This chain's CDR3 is CVSTYGDRSDQPQHF.

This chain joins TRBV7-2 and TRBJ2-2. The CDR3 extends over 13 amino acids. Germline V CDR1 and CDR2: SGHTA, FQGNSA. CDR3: CASSLETGGELFF.

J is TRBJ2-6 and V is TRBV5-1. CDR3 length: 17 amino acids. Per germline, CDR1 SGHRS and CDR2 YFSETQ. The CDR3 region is CASSLEPSSSGANVLTF. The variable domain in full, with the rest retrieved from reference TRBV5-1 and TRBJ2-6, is KAGVTQTPRYLIKTRGQQVTLSCSPISGHRSVSWYQQTPGQGLQFLFEYFSETQRNKGNFPGRFSGRQFSNSRSEMNVSTLELGDSALYLCASSLEPSSSGANVLTFGAGSRLTVL.

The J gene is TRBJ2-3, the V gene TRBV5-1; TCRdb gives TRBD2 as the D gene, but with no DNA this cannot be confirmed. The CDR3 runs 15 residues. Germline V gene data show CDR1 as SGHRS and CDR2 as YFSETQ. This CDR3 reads CASSFAGSGGDTQYF.

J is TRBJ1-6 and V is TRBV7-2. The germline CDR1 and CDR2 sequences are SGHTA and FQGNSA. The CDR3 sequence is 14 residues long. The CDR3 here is CASSPRRQNSPLHF.

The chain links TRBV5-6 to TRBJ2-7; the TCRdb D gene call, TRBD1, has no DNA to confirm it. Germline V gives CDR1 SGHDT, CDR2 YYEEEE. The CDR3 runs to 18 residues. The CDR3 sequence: CASRSVRDRAFGSYEQYF.

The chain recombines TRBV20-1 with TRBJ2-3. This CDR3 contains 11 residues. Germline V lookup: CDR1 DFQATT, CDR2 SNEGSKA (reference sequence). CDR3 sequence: CSAIMADTQYF.